The next 24 T cell receptor beta chains were all read from a single sample in a study of patients and donors after allogeneic stem cell transplantation. TCRdb re-derived calls from the RT-PCR reads in MiXCR, one entry per CDR3 protein. The sample includes about 100,000 distinct CDR3 sequences, around 36% of them seen just once. Input material: blood, either unsorted or a sorted T cell fraction (not recorded which). The source is a human donor who was either an allogeneic HSCT recipient or a stem cell or donor lymphocyte infusion donor (not recorded which). It is not recorded whose cells these are; they may come from a transplant donor.

This clonotype was detected only a few times. The V gene is TRBV12-5, the J gene TRBJ2-5, with D perhaps matching TRBD2 (6 bases). Germline loops: CDR1 LGHNT, CDR2 FRNRAP. The CDR3 spans 17 residues. Trimming took off 2 bases at V and 1 base at J, with 17 bases between the two ends. CDR3 nucleotides: TGTGCTAGTGGTTTGTCGGGAGAGGCCCACCTCCAAGAGACCCAGTACTTC. The encoded protein is CASGLSGEAHLQETQYF.

The chain carries TRBV3-1 and TRBJ2-2; 7 nucleotides align to TRBD2. The V segment lost 1 base and the J segment 4 bases; nucleotides outside the gene matches: 6. CDR3 size: 16 residues. From germline, CDR1 is LGHDT and CDR2 YNNKEL (reference sequence). CDR3 sequence (DNA): TGTGCCAGCAGCCAAGTGGCGGGAGCGGGCACCGGGGAGCTGTTTTTT. It is translated as CASSQVAGAGTGELFF.

The sample holds a few counts of this clonotype. The chain employs TRBV20-1 and TRBJ1-6; no clear D. CDR3 length: 14 amino acids. CDR1 DFQATT and CDR2 SNEGSKA come from the germline V gene (reference sequence). Trimming removed 2 bases at V and 12 bases at J, with 17 bases between. The CDR3 DNA reads as TGCAGTGCTAGATCTTCAGGCATCTTTAAACCCCTCCACTTT. Translating it yields CSARSSGIFKPLHF.

The rearrangement links TRBV27 to TRBJ2-7; 7 bases fit TRBD1. Germline CDR1 MNHEY, CDR2 SMNVEV (reference sequence). Unmatched junction bases numbered 4, after V lost 5 bases and J lost 0 bases. The CDR3 has 14 amino acids. In nucleotides, the CDR3 is TGTGCCAGCAGTCCCTGGACAGGCTCCTACGAGCAGTACTTC. Translating it yields CASSPWTGSYEQYF.

This clonotype was observed a few times. The chain carries TRBV27 and TRBJ1-1; perhaps TRBD1 as D (6 bases). Germline values: CDR1 MNHEY, CDR2 SMNVEV (reference sequence). The CDR3 covers 13 residues. V was trimmed by 8 bases and J by 2 bases, leaving 12 bases between them. The CDR3 region is CASLQGPNTEAFF. CDR3 nucleotides: TGTGCCAGCCTTCAGGGGCCAAACACTGAAGCTTTCTTT.

This clonotype was counted between two and nine times. This chain uses TRBV13 with TRBJ1-1; the match to TRBD1 covers 7 bases. This CDR3 comprises 15 residues. With V trimmed by 3 bases and J by 6 bases, 10 bases remained unmatched. Per the germline V gene, CDR1 is PRHDT and CDR2 is FYEKMQ (reference sequence). The CDR3 spells CASSLGQLLMPEAFF. CDR3 DNA: TGTGCCAGCAGCTTGGGACAGCTATTAATGCCTGAAGCTTTCTTT.

This clonotype has more than one count but fewer than ten. The CDR3 spells CASRGHIQETQYF. The CDR3, as DNA: TGTGCCAGCAGGGGGCATATACAAGAGACCCAGTACTTC. The rearrangement links TRBV2 to TRBJ2-5, with D perhaps TRBD1 (5 bases). The CDR3 loop spans 13 amino acids. Germline-derived CDR1 and CDR2 are SNHLY and FYNNEI. V lost 6 bases and J 2 bases, leaving 10 bases between the germline ends.

The chain links TRBV28 to TRBJ2-7; D may be TRBD1 (5 bases). Germline CDR1 MDHEN, CDR2 SYDVKM. The CDR3 spans 12 residues. V gave up 5 bases and J gave up 6 bases, with 11 bases separating them. Here the CDR3 reads CASSPPGREQYF. CDR3 in DNA: TGTGCCAGCAGTCCCCCAGGGCGCGAGCAGTACTTC.

This clonotype was picked up one time. The J gene is TRBJ2-1, the V gene TRBV20-1; 10 nucleotides align to TRBD2. Looked up from germline, CDR1 is DFQATT and CDR2 is SNEGSKA (reference sequence). This CDR3 has 15 residues. With V trimmed by 2 bases and J by 7 bases, 8 bases remained unmatched. As DNA, the CDR3 is TGCAGTGCTAGAATGCTAGCGGGAGTAGGTAATGAGCAGTTCTTC. Residues: CSARMLAGVGNEQFF.

The rearrangement uses TRBV7-6 and TRBJ2-2; the match to TRBD2 covers 12 bases. V lost 5 bases, J lost 5 bases, and 3 bases stayed unmatched. Per the germline V gene, CDR1 is SGHVS and CDR2 is FNYEAQ. The CDR3 has 15 residues. CDR3 sequence: CASSQGLAGTGELFF. The CDR3 nucleotides read TGTGCCAGCAGCCAAGGACTAGCGGGAACCGGGGAGCTGTTTTTT.

J is TRBJ1-2 and V is TRBV6-5; D remains ambiguous. Germline CDR1 and CDR2: MNHEY and SVGAGI. Between the trimmed V and J ends, which lost 5 bases and 2 bases, there was a span of 15 bases. The CDR3 contains 15 residues. This CDR3 is CASSRLSSSNYGYTF. CDR3 coding DNA: TGTGCCAGCAGTCGCCTGAGCTCATCCAACTATGGCTACACCTTC.

The rearrangement joins TRBV27 to TRBJ2-3, with 9 bases fitting TRBD2. CDR1 and CDR2 from the germline V gene are MNHEY and SMNVEV (reference sequence). The ends lost 6 bases at V and 4 bases at J; junction bases unmatched: 11. This CDR3 region has 16 residues. In DNA, the CDR3 is TGTGCCAGCAGGAACTTAGCGGGAGAGGTGCCAGATACGCAGTATTTT. It encodes CASRNLAGEVPDTQYF.

V usage is TRBV5-1 and J usage is TRBJ2-5; 7 bases map to TRBD1. The V segment lost 4 bases and the J segment 3 bases; nucleotides outside the gene matches: 3. Germline V gives CDR1 SGHRS, CDR2 YFSETQ. This CDR3 region has 13 residues. CDR3 sequence (DNA): TGCGCCAGCAGCCCGACAGGGAAAGAGACCCAGTACTTC. The encoded protein is CASSPTGKETQYF. The variable domain in full, with the rest retrieved from reference TRBV5-1 and TRBJ2-5, is KAGVTQTPRYLIKTRGQQVTLSCSPISGHRSVSWYQQTPGQGLQFLFEYFSETQRNKGNFPGRFSGRQFSNSRSEMNVSTLELGDSALYLCASSPTGKETQYFGPGTRLLVL.

The V gene is TRBV20-1, the J gene TRBJ1-1; D call uncertain. The length of the CDR3 is 12 residues. Germline V gene data show CDR1 as DFQATT and CDR2 as SNEGSKA (reference sequence). V was shortened by 7 bases and J by 0 bases, with 9 bases between the two germline ends. The CDR3 DNA reads TGCAGTGGGTCCCGCATGAACACTGAAGCTTTCTTT. This encodes CSGSRMNTEAFF.

The chain joins TRBV20-1 to TRBJ2-1; TRBD2 might be the D (5 bases). Germline CDR1 DFQATT, CDR2 SNEGSKA (reference sequence). Trimming took off 6 bases at V and 0 bases at J, with 12 bases between the two ends. The CDR3 length is 14 residues. In DNA, the CDR3 is TGCAGTGCCAGCGATGGGAGCTCCTACAATGAGCAGTTCTTC. Translating gives CSASDGSSYNEQFF.

This clonotype was seen only a few times. The rearrangement links TRBV10-3 to TRBJ2-3, with 12 bases lining up with TRBD2. This CDR3 is 17 amino acids long. V was pared by 3 bases and J by 5 bases, with 9 bases of the junction left unmatched. Looked up from germline, CDR1 is ENHRY and CDR2 is SYGVKD. This chain's CDR3 is CAISEPLAGGPGDTQYF. Written as DNA, the CDR3 is TGTGCCATCAGTGAACCCCTAGCGGGAGGGCCAGGAGATACGCAGTATTTT.

A few counts support this clonotype. This chain links TRBV28 with TRBJ1-5; unclear D gene. The ends were cut back, 3 bases at V and 0 bases at J, with 6 bases in the middle. The CDR3 is 14 residues long. Germline V CDR1 and CDR2: MDHEN, SYDVKM. The CDR3 reads CASSLSGSNQPQHF. For the CDR3, the DNA is TGTGCCAGCAGTTTGAGCGGTAGCAATCAGCCCCAGCATTTT.

This clonotype was seen only a few times. The rearrangement joins TRBV28 to TRBJ1-4, with D possibly TRBD1 on 5 matching bases. This CDR3 is built from 16 residues. Germline V gene sequence: CDR1 MDHEN, CDR2 SYDVKM. The V and J ends lost 7 bases and 1 base respectively, with 16 bases between them. The CDR3 protein is CASKNRRTLTNEKLFF. In DNA form, the CDR3 reads TGTGCCAGCAAAAACAGGAGGACGTTAACTAATGAAAAACTGTTTTTT.

This clonotype was observed a few times. This chain joins TRBV12-3 or TRBV12-4 and TRBJ1-4, with 7 bases identical to TRBD1. This CDR3 spans 16 amino acids. V lost 4 bases and J lost 5; bases outside the gene matches: 10. The CDR3 is CASSSGRQGGNEKLFF. The CDR3 DNA follows: TGTGCCAGCAGTTCCGGGCGACAGGGCGGGAATGAAAAACTGTTTTTT.

Of note for this clonotype: The DNA is omitted, as the CDR3 cannot be located on it reliably, and the CDR3 follows TCRdb's listing. The V call is TRBV12-3 or TRBV12-4, the J call TRBJ1-1; the table's D call of TRBD1 was not tested on the DNA. From its first to its last residue, the CDR3 has 14 amino acids. The CDR3 spells CASSPSGQGREAFF.

This clonotype was observed a few times. CDR3 sequence reads: CATSDFRNPETVSNQPQHF. CDR3 DNA sequence: TGTGCCACCAGTGATTTTAGGAATCCAGAAACGGTTAGCAATCAGCCCCAGCATTTT. The rearrangement joins TRBV24-1 to TRBJ1-5; D is uncertain. CDR1 is KGHDR and CDR2 is SFDVKD in the germline V gene. V was shortened by 1 base and J by 0 bases, with 18 bases between the two germline ends. This CDR3 has 19 residues.

The chain has TRBV24-1 and TRBJ1-5; D might be TRBD1 (5 bases). The CDR3 sequence is 16 residues long. The germline gives CDR1 KGHDR, CDR2 SFDVKD. Trimming stripped 3 bases from V and 3 bases from J, with 14 bases between. The CDR3 coding sequence is TGTGCCACCAGTGATCCGGGGAGGGGAGACAATCAGCCCCAGCATTTT. It encodes CATSDPGRGDNQPQHF.

The V call is TRBV19, the J call TRBJ1-3; D unresolved. The V end lost 8 bases, the J end lost 2 bases, and 4 bases lay between the germline ends. This CDR3 region has 11 residues. In germline, CDR1 is LNHDA, CDR2 SQIVND (reference sequence). The CDR3 DNA sequence: TGTGCCAGTGGCCCTGGAAACACCATATATTTT. Protein sequence: CASGPGNTIYF. Looking up the rest from reference TRBV19 and TRBJ1-3 gives the full variable domain: DGGITQSPKYLFRKEGQNVTLSCEQNLNHDAMYWYRQDPGQGLRLIYYSQIVNDFQKGDIAEGYSVSREKKESFPLTVTSAQKNPTAFYLCASGPGNTIYFGEGSWLTVV.

This clonotype was recorded a few times. The rearrangement uses TRBV12-3 or TRBV12-4 and TRBJ1-2, with TRBD1 identical over 8 bases. J was trimmed by 0 bases and V by 6 bases; bases with no gene match: 9. The CDR3 extends over 16 amino acids. CDR3 DNA sequence: TGTGCCAGCAGAAGACAGGGGCGCCCCCCTAACTATGGCTACACCTTC. Translation: CASRRQGRPPNYGYTF.